Below are 26 T cell receptor beta chains sequenced from a single sample in a study of identical twins. TCRdb called the 5' RACE reads again in MiXCR, with one record for every CDR3 protein. The sample shows a few hundred thousand distinct CDR3 sequences, about 13% of them seen only once. These data are also associated with another study on yellow fever vaccine responses in identical twins.

Sequencing was done on a sample of memory (CD45RO+) T cells sorted from blood. These receptors were collected from a woman aged 18-29 years in good health.

This chain uses TRBV25-1 with TRBJ2-2, with 11 bases that match TRBD1. Germline assignment: CDR1 MGHDK and CDR2 SYGVNS. The CDR3 totals 15 residues. V lost 6 bases, J lost 7 bases, and 7 bases stayed unmatched. The CDR3 is CASSRRDRGIGELFF. CDR3 in DNA: TGTGCCAGCAGCCGCCGGGACAGGGGGATCGGGGAGCTGTTTTTT.

This clonotype was detected a few times. This chain connects TRBV5-1 to TRBJ2-1; possible D gene TRBD1, 6 bases. The CDR3 sequence is 15 residues long. Per the germline V gene, CDR1 is SGHRS and CDR2 is YFSETQ. Trimming cost V 0 bases and J 4 bases, with 11 bases left between them. The CDR3 bases are TGCGCCAGCAGCTTGGAGCAGGGGCAATACAATGAGCAGTTCTTC. Translation gives CASSLEQGQYNEQFF.

The J gene is TRBJ2-1, the V gene TRBV7-2, with D perhaps matching TRBD2 (6 bases). Trimming shortened V by 3 bases and J by 6 bases, and 6 bases separated the two germline ends. The length of the CDR3 is 12 residues. The germline gives CDR1 SGHTA, CDR2 FQGNSA. CDR3 sequence (DNA): TGTGCCAGCAGCTTCGGGAGCAATGAGCAGTTCTTC. It codes for CASSFGSNEQFF.

V is TRBV4-2 and J is TRBJ2-3; D could derive from TRBD1 or TRBD2 (7 bases each). Trimming left V 2 bases short and J 5 bases short, with 17 bases between. The CDR3 extends over 16 amino acids. Germline V lookup: CDR1 LGHNA, CDR2 YNFKEQ. The CDR3 region has the DNA TGTGCCAGCAGCCAAACCCCGGGACAGCGGGGAGATACGCAGTATTTT. This sequence encodes CASSQTPGQRGDTQYF.

This clonotype was observed many times. The chain carries TRBV6-5 and TRBJ2-4; D may be TRBD2 (6 bases). Trimming removed 4 bases from V and 7 bases from J, with 14 bases in between. The CDR3 sequence is 14 residues long. Germline CDR1 and CDR2: MNHEY and SVGAGI. The CDR3 loop is CASSSRSRGNIQYF. As DNA, the CDR3 is TGTGCCAGCAGTTCCCGTTCCCGGGGGAACATTCAGTACTTC.

This clonotype showed up many times. In DNA, the CDR3 is TGCGCCACTCGAGAGGGGGGGCGCATAGATACGCAGTATTTT. It yields the protein CATREGGRIDTQYF. The V call is TRBV5-1, the J call TRBJ2-3; the D gene is possibly TRBD2 (7 bases). Trimming removed 9 bases at V and 5 bases at J, with 19 bases between. CDR3 length: 14 residues. Per the germline V gene, CDR1 is SGHRS and CDR2 is YFSETQ. The full variable domain, in which reference TRBV5-1 and TRBJ2-3 provide the parts outside the CDR3, is KAGVTQTPRYLIKTRGQQVTLSCSPISGHRSVSWYQQTPGQGLQFLFEYFSETQRNKGNFPGRFSGRQFSNSRSEMNVSTLELGDSALYLCATREGGRIDTQYFGPGTRLTVL.

There are a few counts of this clonotype. The chain employs TRBV5-1 and TRBJ2-5, with D tentatively TRBD2 (5 bases). The CDR3 covers 14 residues. V lost 5 bases and J lost 1, with 12 bases in between. Germline CDR1 is SGHRS and CDR2 is YFSETQ. CDR3 residues: CASRDSIVQETQYF. DNA for the CDR3: TGCGCCAGCAGGGACTCTATTGTCCAAGAGACCCAGTACTTC.

This clonotype appeared a few times. V is TRBV9 and J is TRBJ2-3; 8 positions match TRBD1. The CDR3 sequence is 15 residues long. Trimming removed 4 bases from V and 5 bases from J; junction bases left unmatched: 9. Germline-derived CDR1 and CDR2 are SGDLS and YYNGEE. In DNA, the CDR3 is TGTGCCAGCAGCTCCCGGACAGGGACTGGAGATACGCAGTATTTT. Amino acids: CASSSRTGTGDTQYF.

This chain uses TRBV4-2 with TRBJ2-7, with D possibly TRBD2 on 5 matching bases. Germline-derived CDR1 and CDR2 are LGHNA and YNFKEQ. CDR3 length equals 15 residues. The V gene lost 0 bases and the J gene lost 7 bases, with 16 bases spanning the gap. The CDR3 sequence is CASSQELAIELEQYF. The CDR3 bases are TGTGCCAGCAGCCAAGAGTTAGCGATAGAACTAGAGCAGTACTTC.

The gene calls are TRBV10-3 and TRBJ2-1; D is possibly TRBD1 or TRBD2 (6 bases each). Germline assignment: CDR1 ENHRY and CDR2 SYGVKD. This CDR3 is built from 14 residues. Between the trimmed V and J ends, which lost 5 bases and 8 bases, there was a span of 16 bases. The CDR3 region is CAISRRGEGDEQFF. CDR3 nucleotides: TGTGCCATCAGTCGGAGGGGGGAAGGGGATGAGCAGTTCTTC.

This rearrangement joins TRBV5-1 to TRBJ2-7, with 7 bases identical to TRBD1. CDR3 size: 11 residues. Looked up from germline, CDR1 is SGHRS and CDR2 is YFSETQ. After removal of 5 bases from V and 6 bases from J, the junction contained 2 bases not matched to a gene. The CDR3 loop is CASRTGSEQYF. CDR3 coding DNA: TGCGCCAGCAGGACAGGGAGCGAGCAGTACTTC.

The chain couples TRBV6-1 to TRBJ1-4, with D unresolved. The germline V gene has CDR1 MNHNS and CDR2 SASEGT. Trimming removed 8 bases at V and 5 bases at J, with 15 bases between. The length of the CDR3 is 14 residues. CDR3 sequence reads: CASQWTVGNEKLFF. Here the CDR3 DNA reads TGTGCCAGCCAATGGACCGTAGGGAATGAAAAACTGTTTTTT.

The chain uses TRBV10-1 and TRBJ2-1; perhaps TRBD2 as D (5 bases). Trimming took off 4 bases at V and 4 bases at J, with 11 bases between the two ends. In germline, CDR1 is WNHNN, CDR2 SYGVQD (reference sequence). The CDR3 extends over 14 amino acids. This CDR3 is CASSGLAEYNEQFF. The CDR3 DNA is TGCGCCAGCAGTGGCCTAGCAGAGTACAATGAGCAGTTCTTC.

This chain connects TRBV5-1 to TRBJ1-1; 11 bases are a match to TRBD1. The ends lost 5 bases at V and 3 bases at J; junction bases unmatched: 6. This CDR3 region has 15 residues. Germline CDR1 reads SGHRS; CDR2 reads YFSETQ. CDR3 coding DNA: TGCGCCAGCAGGCCCGGACAGGGGGCGTACACTGAAGCTTTCTTT. Its translation: CASRPGQGAYTEAFF.

CDR3 sequence reads: CASRGVGADQETQYF. CDR3 nucleotides: TGTGCCAGCAGGGGGGTAGGAGCGGACCAAGAGACCCAGTACTTC. The chain employs TRBV2 and TRBJ2-5, with D tentatively TRBD1 or TRBD2 (5 bases each). The CDR3 sequence is 15 residues long. The V and J ends lost 6 bases and 0 bases respectively, with 14 bases between them. Germline assignment: CDR1 SNHLY and CDR2 FYNNEI.

The gene calls are TRBV7-2 and TRBJ2-7, with 9 bases fitting TRBD2. This CDR3 region has 15 residues. V gave up 5 bases and J gave up 12 bases; unmatched junction bases: 17. The germline V gene has CDR1 SGHTA and CDR2 FQGNSA. The DNA of the CDR3 is TGTGCCAGCAGCAAGGGGTTGACTAGCGGTGAAAAACGGTACTTC. Its protein is CASSKGLTSGEKRYF.

The table lists this clonotype with a few counts. V gene TRBV5-1 combines with J gene TRBJ2-6; D remains unclear. The CDR3 is 16 amino acids. V was cut by 7 bases and J by 0 bases, with 14 bases left in between. Germline V CDR1 and CDR2: SGHRS, YFSETQ. CDR3 bases: TGCGCCAGCGCGCGAGACTTGAACTCTGGGGCCAACGTCCTGACTTTC. Residues: CASARDLNSGANVLTF.

The rearrangement uses TRBV29-1 and TRBJ2-3; no reliable D call. This CDR3 contains 13 residues. Germline V gene sequence: CDR1 SQVTM, CDR2 ANQGSEA. Trimming removed 5 bases from V and 3 bases from J, with 12 bases in between. The CDR3 here is CSVKSGSTDTQYF. DNA of the CDR3: TGCAGCGTTAAGTCAGGATCAACAGATACGCAGTATTTT.

The V gene is TRBV10-3, the J gene TRBJ1-2; D gene uncertain. The CDR3 sequence is 14 residues long. The germline V and J ends were trimmed by 0 bases and 4 bases, with 9 bases remaining between them. Germline values: CDR1 ENHRY, CDR2 SYGVKD. This chain's CDR3 is CAISESDLLYGYTF. The CDR3 DNA reads as TGTGCCATCAGTGAGTCGGACCTACTCTATGGCTACACCTTC.

The gene calls are TRBV10-3 and TRBJ2-2; 10 nucleotides align to TRBD1. V lost 6 bases and J lost 0; bases outside the gene matches: 16. CDR3 length: 20 amino acids. The germline V gene encodes CDR1 ENHRY and CDR2 SYGVKD. The CDR3 region has the DNA TGTGCCATCAGAAGATATAATACCGGGACAGGGGTTTCGAACACCGGGGAGCTGTTTTTT. Residues: CAIRRYNTGTGVSNTGELFF.

The chain carries TRBV27 and TRBJ2-7, with 9 bases that match TRBD1. The V segment lost 3 bases and the J segment 3 bases; nucleotides outside the gene matches: 6. The germline V gene encodes CDR1 MNHEY and CDR2 SMNVEV (reference sequence). The CDR3 is made up of 15 amino acids. CDR3 region: CASSFRQGGFYEQYF. In DNA, the CDR3 is TGTGCCAGCAGTTTCAGACAGGGGGGGTTCTACGAGCAGTACTTC.

This clonotype appeared a few times. This chain joins TRBV12-3 or TRBV12-4 and TRBJ2-1; 12 nucleotides match TRBD1. The CDR3 is 17 amino acids. V gave up 5 bases and J gave up 9 bases; unmatched junction bases: 14. The CDR3 DNA follows: TGTGCCAGCAGTCTAAAAGCGCTGGGACAGGGGGCAGGTGAGCAGTTCTTC. Its protein product is CASSLKALGQGAGEQFF.

The table lists this clonotype with a few counts. The CDR3 loop reads CSATSRANTGELFF. The CDR3 region has the DNA TGCAGTGCTACTTCCAGGGCTAACACCGGGGAGCTGTTTTTT. The J gene is TRBJ2-2, the V gene TRBV20-1, with D perhaps TRBD1 (5 bases). The germline V gene has CDR1 DFQATT and CDR2 SNEGSKA (reference sequence). The CDR3 has 14 residues. V shed 4 bases and J shed 2 bases, with 11 bases lying between them.

The chain has TRBV18 and TRBJ2-7; the D is unclear. The germline V and J ends were trimmed by 6 bases and 5 bases, with 14 bases remaining between them. This CDR3 comprises 13 residues. Germline V gives CDR1 KGHSH, CDR2 LQKENI. For the CDR3, the DNA is TGTGCCAGCTCGTCTACCCAGATCGACGAGCAGTACTTC. It encodes CASSSTQIDEQYF.

This clonotype was detected ten times or more. CDR3 bases: TGTGCCAGCAGCCGAGGACTGGCGGGCACTGAAGCTTTCTTT. Translation gives CASSRGLAGTEAFF. The chain links TRBV7-2 to TRBJ1-1; D gene uncertain. Trimming shortened V by 5 bases and J by 4 bases, and 14 bases separated the two germline ends. The CDR3 covers 14 residues. Germline CDR1 SGHTA, CDR2 FQGNSA.

The chain has TRBV18 and TRBJ2-7; D unresolved. The CDR3 length is 15 residues. V lost 0 bases to trimming and J lost 4 bases, with 13 bases between them. Germline CDR1 reads KGHSH; CDR2 reads LQKENI. The CDR3: CASSPPGKLIYEQYF. The CDR3 DNA follows: TGTGCCAGCTCACCACCTGGCAAGTTGATATACGAGCAGTACTTC.